This record looks at one T cell receptor (beta chain) sequence and its context. These data belong to a study of control samples from healthy donors and cancer patients. CDR1 is SGHTA and CDR2 is FQGNSA in the germline V gene. The CDR3 has 15 residues. The ends lost 2 bases at V and 4 bases at J; junction bases unmatched: 4. TCRdb's table, derived via immunoSEQ multiplex PCR, lists solely in-frame clones and lacks some. The table has approximately 100,000 clones, about 88% seen once. The TCR sequence derives from a man between 65 and 85 years old with lung cancer. The sample comprised PBMCs. The chain couples TRBV7-2 to TRBJ2-5, with TRBD2 identical over 10 bases. The CDR3 protein is CASSLPAGGPETQYF. For the CDR3, the DNA is TGTGCCAGCAGCTTACCAGCGGGGGGGCCAGAGACCCAGTACTTC.